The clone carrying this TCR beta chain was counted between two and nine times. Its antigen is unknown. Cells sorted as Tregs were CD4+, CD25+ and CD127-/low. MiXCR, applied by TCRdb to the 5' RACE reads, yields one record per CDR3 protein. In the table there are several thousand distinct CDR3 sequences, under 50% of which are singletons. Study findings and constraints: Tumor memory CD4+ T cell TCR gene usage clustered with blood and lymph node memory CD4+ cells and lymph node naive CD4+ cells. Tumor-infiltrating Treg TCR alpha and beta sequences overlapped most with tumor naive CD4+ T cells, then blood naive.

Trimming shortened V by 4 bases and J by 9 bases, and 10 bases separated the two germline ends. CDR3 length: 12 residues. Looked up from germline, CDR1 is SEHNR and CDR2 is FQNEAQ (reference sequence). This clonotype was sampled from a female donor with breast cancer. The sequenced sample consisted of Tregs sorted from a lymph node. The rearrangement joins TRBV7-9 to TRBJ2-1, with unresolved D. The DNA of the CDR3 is TGTGCCAGCAGCTCACCCGGTGGTGAGCAGTTCTTC. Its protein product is CASSSPGGEQFF. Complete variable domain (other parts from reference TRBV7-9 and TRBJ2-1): DTGVSQNPRHKITKRGQNVTFRCDPISEHNRLYWYRQTLGQGPEFLTYFQNEAQLEKSRLLSDRFSAERPKGSFSTLEIQRTEQGDSAMYLCASSSPGGEQFFGPGTRLTVL.